The TCR beta chain under discussion was sequenced for a study of blood T cell repertoires in COVID-19. Study-level background: Material from acute and convalescent COVID-19 was sourced from the United States, Italy and Spain.

Authors' data handling: For nucleated cells, counts were estimated from reference gene primer amplification. The table came from immunoSEQ multiplex PCR; TCRdb's copy has only in-frame clones and leaves some out. V and J calls and clone size are those listed in that table; D and trimming were worked out from the DNA. This table has about 480,000 clones, approximately 89% appearing once. The CDR3 runs to 15 residues. Per the germline V gene, CDR1 is SGHVS and CDR2 is FQNEAQ. The V end lost 3 bases, the J end lost 0 bases, and 11 bases lay between the germline ends. In Seattle, patients joined the study during active infection and were tracked longitudinally.

The clonotype was recovered from a man younger than 35 with COVID-19, enrolled during active disease. V and J are TRBV7-8 and TRBJ1-2; no definite D call. The sample was peripheral blood. The CDR3 DNA is TGTGCCAGCAGCTTTGACGGAGAAGCTAACTATGGCTACACCTTC. This translates into CASSFDGEANYGYTF.